A single sample is the source of the 28 T cell receptor beta chains below, sequenced in a study of T cells in women clearing cervical HPV infection (dated by TCRdb to the late 2010s). The library was generated by the immunoSEQ multiplex PCR assay. The source is immuneACCESS, and TCRdb retained only in-frame sequences with V and J called. Part of the clones is not carried over; for the studies checked, unresolved V genes explain less than half of this, and the remainder is unexplained. This sample's table lists tens of thousands of clones. The top ten constitute 35% to 45% of the sample. The sample was blood buffy coat. Receptors were obtained from a woman between 18 and 70 years old with a cervical HPV16 infection that either progressed to CIN3+ or cleared (not recorded which).

CDR3 bases read: TGCAGCGTGCTAGCAGCAGGACCGAGCTACGAG. This gives the protein CSVLAAGPSYE. The entire CDR3 protein reads CSVLAAGPSYEQYF. The rearrangement links TRBV29-1 to TRBJ2-7; TRBD2 might be the D (5 bases). With the read ending 3 residues before the CDR3 end, the germline J gene is used to fill in that end. Germline CDR1 SQVTM, CDR2 ANQGSEA. CDR3 size: 14 residues. V lost 6 bases to trimming and J lost 3 bases, with 18 bases between them.

To note about this clone: With the read ending 3 residues before the CDR3 end, the germline J gene is used to fill in that end. The chain has TRBV19 and TRBJ2-3; D is possibly TRBD2 (7 bases). The germline gives CDR1 LNHDA, CDR2 SQIVND (reference sequence). There are 15 residues in the CDR3. CDR3 sequence: CASSIGGGARETQYF. The CDR3 DNA, read in part, is TGTGCCAGTAGTATAGGAGGGGGGGCTCGCGAGACG.

As for this clone: The read halts 3 residues ahead of the CDR3 end, with the missing end drawn from the germline J gene. The chain is built from TRBV19 and TRBJ2-3; D uncertain. Germline V lookup: CDR1 LNHDA, CDR2 SQIVND (reference sequence). Between the trimmed V and J ends, which lost 6 bases and 1 base, there was a span of 11 bases. The length of the CDR3 is 14 residues. CDR3 DNA, as far as it was read: TGTGCCAGTAGAAGATTAGAAGGCACAGATACG. It specifies CASRRLEGTDT. The whole CDR3 sequence reads CASRRLEGTDTQYF.

Of note for this clone: Read data end 3 residues before the CDR3 end; the end is taken from the germline J gene. The chain uses TRBV2 and TRBJ1-1; D not resolved. V was pared by 5 bases and J by 4 bases, with 11 bases between. This CDR3 comprises 13 residues. CDR1 is SNHLY and CDR2 is FYNNEI in the germline V gene. CDR3 bases read: TGTGCCAGCAGTTCTGTCCGGGGCACTGAA. This gives the protein CASSSVRGTE. The entire CDR3 reads CASSSVRGTEAFF.

To note about this clone: The read halts 3 residues ahead of the CDR3 end, with the missing end drawn from the germline J gene. This chain links TRBV6-2 or TRBV6-3 with TRBJ2-1, with TRBD1 matching over 8 bases. This CDR3 is built from 14 residues. J gave up 8 bases and V 0 bases, and 3 bases lay outside the gene matches. Germline-derived CDR1 and CDR2 are MNHEY and SVGEGT. The CDR3 protein is CASSYSLTGDEQFF. The CDR3 bases that were read are TGTGCCAGCAGTTACTCACTGACAGGGGATGAG.

A remark on this clone: One junction end does not reproduce the germline sequence, and a read error may be involved. The read comes to an end 3 residues before the CDR3 does, leaving the germline J gene to fill in the end. Other DNA sequences of this sample code for an identical CDR3. The chain joins TRBV18 to TRBJ1-3; D gene ambiguous. The CDR3 runs to 18 residues. CDR1 and CDR2 (germline): KGHSH, LQKENI. The CDR3 bases that were read are TGTGCCAGCTCCCCCGTATGGAGTCCAGGCAGCTCTGGAAACACG. Translating it yields CASSPVWSPGSSGNT. The entire CDR3 sequence reads CASSPVWSPGSSGNTIYF.

Comments on this clone: The read ends 3 residues before the CDR3 terminus; that terminus is restored from the germline J gene. The V gene is TRBV5-4, the J gene TRBJ2-1; D is ambiguous. In germline, CDR1 is SGHNT, CDR2 YYREEE (reference sequence). V was clipped by 3 bases and J by 6 bases, with 4 bases between them. There are 11 residues in the CDR3. CDR3 residues: CASSSGNEQFF. CDR3 DNA, as far as it was read: TGTGCCAGCAGCTCAGGCAATGAG. The full variable domain, with the rest looked up from reference TRBV5-4 and TRBJ2-1, is ETGVTQSPTHLIKTRGQQVTLRCSSQSGHNTVSWYQQALGQGPQFIFQYYREEENGRGNFPPRFSGLQFPNYSSELNVNALELDDSALYLCASSSGNEQFFGPGTRLTVL.

Remarks on this clone: The read gets to within 3 residues of the CDR3 end, and the germline J gene fills in the rest. The chain carries TRBV2 and TRBJ2-7; D not certain. Germline V gives CDR1 SNHLY, CDR2 FYNNEI. The germline V and J ends were trimmed by 5 bases and 3 bases, with 5 bases remaining between them. The CDR3 extends over 11 amino acids. The DNA read from the CDR3 is TGTGCCAGCAGTTTCAGCTACGAG. It specifies CASSFSYE. Given in full, the CDR3 is CASSFSYEQYF.

As concerns this clone: Read sequence stops 3 residues before the CDR3 end, and the germline J gene provides the missing end. The J gene is TRBJ2-5, the V gene TRBV11-1; D is uncertain. The CDR3 is made up of 14 amino acids. Per the germline V gene, CDR1 is SGHAT and CDR2 is FQDESV (reference sequence). V shed 3 bases and J shed 3 bases, with 11 bases lying between them. The covered CDR3 bases are TGTGCCAGCAGCTTTGGTAGGCAGGAAGAGACC. This codes for CASSFGRQEET. The entire CDR3 sequence reads CASSFGRQEETQYF.

Comment on this clone: The CDR3 goes on 3 residues after the read ends, and that part is filled in from the germline J gene. The genes are TRBV7-9 and TRBJ2-2; 7 nucleotides agree with TRBD2. This CDR3 spans 14 amino acids. Per germline, CDR1 SEHNR and CDR2 FQNEAQ (reference sequence). The CDR3 bases that were read are TGTGCCAGCAGCTCTTGGGGGGGGGATTCACCG. The encoded protein is CASSSWGGDSP. The whole CDR3 sequence reads CASSSWGGDSPLFF.

Comment on this clone: Read data end 3 residues before the CDR3 end; the end is taken from the germline J gene. The V call is TRBV6-2 or TRBV6-3, the J call TRBJ1-5; TRBD1 is a possible D gene (5 bases). This CDR3 spans 13 amino acids. V was trimmed by 7 bases and J by 7 bases, leaving 14 bases between them. CDR1 and CDR2 from the germline V gene are MNHEY and SVGEGT. CDR3 bases read: TGTGCCAGCAAACGGGACTTTGACCAGCCC. Protein product: CASKRDFDQP. The full-length CDR3 reads as CASKRDFDQPQHF.

As regards this clone: With the read ending 3 residues before the CDR3 end, the germline J gene is used to fill in that end. The chain is built from TRBV10-2 and TRBJ2-1; 7 nucleotides line up with TRBD1. This CDR3 is 18 amino acids long. CDR1 is WSHSY and CDR2 is SAAADI in the germline V gene. The trim removed 0 bases at V and 4 bases at J, leaving 12 bases unmatched. This CDR3 reads CASSESVTGKFLYNEQFF. The CDR3 bases that were read are TGCGCCAGCAGTGAGTCGGTGACAGGGAAATTTCTTTACAATGAG.

Details on this clone: The read terminates 3 residues ahead of where the CDR3 ends, so the germline J gene completes it. This sequence joins TRBV5-4 and TRBJ2-3; D perhaps matches TRBD2 (6 bases). The germline V gene has CDR1 SGHNT and CDR2 YYREEE (reference sequence). CDR3 length equals 13 residues. The chain's CDR3 is CASSPGTEETQYF. The covered CDR3 bases are TGTGCCAGCAGCCCGGGGACTGAAGAGACG.

On this clone itself: The read stops 3 residues short of the end of the CDR3; the missing end is completed from the germline J gene. The chain has TRBV7-2 and TRBJ2-5; 9 bases map to TRBD2. After removal of 5 bases from V and 5 bases from J, the junction contained 9 bases not matched to a gene. The CDR3 length is 15 residues. CDR1 and CDR2 from the germline V gene are SGHTA and FQGNSA. CDR3 bases read: TGTGCCAGCAGCCCGCAGAAGGGACTAGCTGAGACC. The encoded protein is CASSPQKGLAET. The whole CDR3 sequence reads CASSPQKGLAETQYF.

Partial CDR3 DNA: TGCGCCAGCAGTGATCAGGGGGCCCATATTGAA. Its protein product is CASSDQGAHIE. The whole CDR3 sequence is CASSDQGAHIEAFF. The J gene is TRBJ1-1, the V gene TRBV10-2, with TRBD1 identical over 8 bases. The sequenced fragment ends 3 residues before the CDR3 boundary, so the rest is inferred from the germline J gene. Per germline, CDR1 WSHSY and CDR2 SAAADI. The CDR3 consists of 14 residues. Losses at the gene ends were 3 bases for V and 7 bases for J; bases not matched to a gene: 7.

For this clone: The junction does not match germline at one end; this may be a read error. The missing CDR3 end, 3 residues past where the read stops, is filled in from the germline J gene. This chain joins TRBV7-7 and TRBJ2-5; perhaps TRBD2 as D (6 bases). This CDR3 is 15 amino acids long. Germline loops: CDR1 SSHAT, CDR2 FNYEAQ (reference sequence). Partial CDR3 DNA: TGTGCTAGCAGCTTAGAAGGACTAACCGAAGAGACC. Its protein product is CASSLEGLTEET. The CDR3 in full is CASSLEGLTEETQYF.

On this clone: The CDR3 goes on 3 residues after the read ends, and that part is filled in from the germline J gene. This chain links TRBV6-1 with TRBJ1-4; 7 bases fit TRBD1. The junction had 5 bases not matched to a gene; V was cut back by 2 bases and J by 8 bases. Germline lookup yields CDR1 MNHNS and CDR2 SASEGT. There are 14 residues in the CDR3. CDR3 in amino acids: CASSERGRGEKLFF. CDR3 DNA (partial): TGTGCCAGCAGTGAAAGGGGGCGCGGAGAAAAA.

Regarding this clone: The DNA ends 3 residues before the CDR3 does, and the rest of the CDR3 is filled in from the germline J gene. V and J are TRBV12-3 or TRBV12-4 and TRBJ2-1, with TRBD2 as a possible D gene (6 bases). V gave up 3 bases and J gave up 7 bases, with 13 bases separating them. The CDR3 sequence is 14 residues long. The CDR3 here is CASSLGGVSNEQFF. The sequenced CDR3 bases are TGTGCCAGCAGTTTGGGGGGTGTTAGTAATGAG.

Of note for this clone: The sequence runs out 3 residues before the end of the CDR3; the remainder is reconstructed from the germline J gene. This chain links TRBV10-3 with TRBJ2-3, with a tentative D call TRBD2 (5 bases). V lost 4 bases and J 6 bases, leaving 8 bases between the germline ends. Germline-derived CDR1 and CDR2 are ENHRY and SYGVKD. The CDR3 sequence is 12 residues long. The CDR3 reads CAISGGWDTQYF. The DNA read from the CDR3 is TGTGCCATCAGTGGAGGGTGGGATACG.

Concerning this clone itself: One end of the junction does not line up with germline, which may come from a read error. With the read ending 3 residues before the CDR3 end, the germline J gene is used to fill in that end. J is TRBJ1-1 and V is TRBV19; 9 nucleotides match TRBD1. CDR3 length equals 16 residues. Germline V gives CDR1 LNHDA, CDR2 SQIVND (reference sequence). The chain's CDR3 is CASSILPGTGNTDAFF. The DNA read from the CDR3 is TGTGCCAGTAGTATACTGCCAGGGACAGGGAACACTGAC.

On this clone itself: The read ends 3 residues shy of where the CDR3 ends; the end is completed using the germline J gene. The rearrangement uses TRBV30 and TRBJ1-1; D is unresolved. CDR3 length: 13 amino acids. CDR1 is GTSNPN, CDR2 SVGIG, per germline (reference sequence). V lost 0 bases and J lost 2, with 7 bases in between. The CDR3 bases that were read are TGTGCCTGGAGTGTAATGACAAACACTGAA. This encodes CAWSVMTNTE. The whole CDR3 sequence is CAWSVMTNTEAFF. Complete variable domain (other parts from reference TRBV30 and TRBJ1-1): SQTIHQWPATLVQPVGSPLSLECTVEGTSNPNLYWYRQAAGRGLQLLFYSVGIGQISSEVPQNLSASRPQDRQFILSSKKLLLSDSGFYLCAWSVMTNTEAFFGQGTRLTVV.

Notes on this clone: Coverage ceases 3 residues before the CDR3 finishes, and the germline J gene fills in the end. The chain recombines TRBV10-3 with TRBJ2-7; 9 nucleotides match TRBD2. J gave up 0 bases and V 8 bases, and 2 bases lay outside the gene matches. Germline V lookup: CDR1 ENHRY, CDR2 SYGVKD. The CDR3 loop spans 13 amino acids. The CDR3 region is CAIRLAASYEQYF. The CDR3 DNA, read in part, is TGTGCCATCCGACTAGCGGCCTCCTACGAG.

Comments on this clone: Read coverage stops 3 residues before the CDR3 terminus; the germline J gene supplies the remainder. This chain links TRBV5-4 with TRBJ2-1, with 7 bases matching TRBD2. The CDR3 sequence is 16 residues long. V lost 4 bases and J lost 2; bases outside the gene matches: 9. CDR1 SGHNT and CDR2 YYREEE come from the germline V gene (reference sequence). The part of the CDR3 DNA that was read is TGTGCCAGCAGCGGTCTAGCGGCCACCCCCTACAATGAG. Translated: CASSGLAATPYNE. The whole CDR3 region reads CASSGLAATPYNEQFF.

With regard to this clone: Coverage ceases 3 residues before the CDR3 finishes, and the germline J gene fills in the end. This sequence joins TRBV7-8 and TRBJ2-7; 9 positions match TRBD1. CDR3 length equals 15 residues. CDR1 SGHVS and CDR2 FQNEAQ come from the germline V gene. V trimming: 5 bases; J trimming: 2 bases; junction bases outside the gene matches: 7. CDR3 protein: CASSNRDRVAYEQYF. The CDR3 bases that were read are TGTGCCAGCAGCAACCGGGACAGGGTCGCCTACGAG.

Turning to this clone: The read terminates 3 residues ahead of where the CDR3 ends, so the germline J gene completes it. The V gene is TRBV5-1, the J gene TRBJ1-1; the D is unclear. Germline assignment: CDR1 SGHRS and CDR2 YFSETQ. CDR3 length: 12 residues. Trimming left V 0 bases short and J 7 bases short, with 7 bases between. The chain's CDR3 is CASSLAGLEAFF. The part of the CDR3 DNA that was read is TGCGCCAGCAGCTTGGCTGGCCTTGAA.

With regard to this clone: The read terminates 3 residues ahead of where the CDR3 ends, so the germline J gene completes it. This chain connects TRBV7-9 to TRBJ2-3, with D tentatively TRBD1 (6 bases). The germline V gene has CDR1 SEHNR and CDR2 FQNEAQ (reference sequence). The CDR3 loop spans 15 amino acids. The part of the CDR3 DNA that was read is TGTGCCAGCAGCTTAGATGGGGCCGAGACAGGTTCG. Protein: CASSLDGAETGS. The whole CDR3 reads CASSLDGAETGSQYF.

A note on this clone: The read finishes 3 residues shy of the CDR3 end, and the germline J gene is used to complete it. The V call is TRBV2, the J call TRBJ1-5; D is perhaps TRBD1 (5 bases). V was pared by 6 bases and J by 5 bases, with 11 bases between. CDR3 length equals 13 residues. Germline V CDR1 and CDR2: SNHLY, FYNNEI. The CDR3 loop is CASSVDRDQPQHF. Partial CDR3 DNA: TGTGCCAGCAGCGTTGACAGAGATCAGCCC.

In regard to this clone: The CDR3 is cut off 3 residues early in the read; its end comes from the germline J gene. The chain links TRBV29-1 to TRBJ2-1, with 10 bases lining up with TRBD1. J lost 8 bases, V lost 7 bases, and 11 bases had no gene match. The CDR3 is 14 residues long. CDR1 SQVTM and CDR2 ANQGSEA come from the germline V gene. The covered CDR3 bases are TGCAGCGCCGCGACAGGGGGCTTTGTCGATGAG. Protein sequence: CSAATGGFVDE. The full CDR3 reads CSAATGGFVDEQFF.